Listed here are 25 T cell receptor beta chains from one sample, sequenced in a study of regulatory T cells in long-lasting Graves disease. To make TCR beta libraries, researchers used iRepertoire HTBI primers and Arm-PCR of CDR3 regions. TCRdb re-called the multiplex PCR reads through MiXCR, storing one row per CDR3 protein. The table lists around 450,000 distinct CDR3 sequences, 20% to 25% of them singletons. Regarding time point: persistent/refractory GD, antithyroid drugs over 5 years with positive TRAb. PBMC RNA was the source of the TCR library. The specimen comprised peripheral blood mononuclear cells (PBMCs), sampled when the disease was refractory, from a patient treated with antithyroid drugs. Receptors were obtained from a female donor with Graves disease.

This clonotype appeared many times. The V and J genes are TRBV7-9 and TRBJ1-2; TRBD1 matches at 8 bases. The junction had 5 bases not matched to a gene; V was cut back by 1 base and J by 4 bases. This CDR3 contains 15 residues. CDR1 and CDR2 from the germline V gene are SEHNR and FQNEAQ (reference sequence). CDR3 in DNA: TGTGCCAGCAGCTTAGGGCCAGGGGGCCCCTATGGCTACACCTTC. It encodes CASSLGPGGPYGYTF.

This clonotype has only a few counts. The chain recombines TRBV13 with TRBJ2-2; no clear D. The germline V gene encodes CDR1 PRHDT and CDR2 FYEKMQ (reference sequence). Trimming removed 5 bases at V and 4 bases at J, with 17 bases between. This CDR3 region has 16 residues. CDR3 amino acids: CASSAPGSYATGELFF. The DNA of the CDR3 is TGTGCCAGCAGCGCCCCCGGCAGTTACGCCACCGGGGAGCTGTTTTTT.

This clonotype showed up many times. The chain joins TRBV27 to TRBJ1-1, with D possibly matching TRBD1 (5 bases). The CDR3 totals 14 residues. V lost 4 bases to trimming and J lost 5 bases, with 14 bases between them. The germline V gene has CDR1 MNHEY and CDR2 SMNVEV (reference sequence). The CDR3 region has the DNA TGTGCCAGCAGTTCGCTACCGGGACGGACTGAAGCTTTCTTT. Residues: CASSSLPGRTEAFF.

About this clonotype: The junction does not match germline at one end; this may be a read error. This sequence joins TRBV27 and TRBJ1-1; D might be TRBD1 (6 bases). This CDR3 region has 16 residues. Germline V gene lookup returns CDR1 MNHEY and CDR2 SMNVEV (reference sequence). CDR3 loop: CASSFLRGEVNAEAFF. The CDR3 DNA reads as TGTGCCAGCAGTTTCCTTAGGGGGGAAGTGAACGCTGAAGCTTTCTTT.

The chain couples TRBV7-2 to TRBJ2-2, with D hard to call. The V gene lost 5 bases and the J gene lost 0 bases, with 13 bases spanning the gap. The CDR3 has 16 amino acids. The V gene's germline CDR1 is SGHTA and CDR2 FQGNSA. Here the CDR3 reads CASSRGIVTNTGELFF. The CDR3 DNA reads as TGTGCCAGCAGCCGCGGAATAGTGACGAACACCGGGGAGCTGTTTTTT.

In its sample, this clonotype was seen many times. This chain joins TRBV12-3 or TRBV12-4 and TRBJ1-1, with D unclear. This CDR3 is built from 13 residues. Trimming cost V 7 bases and J 5 bases, with 14 bases left between them. CDR3 loop: CASTEAGWTEAFF. The CDR3 DNA sequence: TGTGCCAGCACCGAGGCGGGCTGGACTGAAGCTTTCTTT.

This clonotype has more than one count but fewer than ten. A read error is likely, as this CDR3 ends without the conserved phenylalanine or tryptophan. This chain joins TRBV5-5 and TRBJ1-2; 8 nucleotides match TRBD1. The CDR3 has 14 residues. Trimming at V came to 2 bases and at J to 1 base, leaving 1 base not matched to a gene. The V gene's germline CDR1 is SGHKS and CDR2 YYEKEE (reference sequence). This CDR3 is CASSFTGGNYGYTL. CDR3 in DNA: TGTGCCAGCAGCTTCACAGGGGGTAACTATGGCTACACCCTC.

This clonotype showed up many times. The chain recombines TRBV7-2 with TRBJ2-4, with a tentative D call TRBD1 (5 bases). The length of the CDR3 is 14 residues. The V and J ends lost 3 bases and 5 bases respectively, with 11 bases between them. In germline, CDR1 is SGHTA, CDR2 FQGNSA. The CDR3 DNA follows: TGTGCCAGCAGCTTGAGGCAGGGCCAAAACATTCAGTACTTC. Amino acids: CASSLRQGQNIQYF.

This clonotype has just a few counts. The chain uses TRBV3-1 and TRBJ2-7; 12 nucleotides align to TRBD2. The CDR3 consists of 16 residues. J gave up 5 bases and V 4 bases, and 9 bases lay outside the gene matches. Germline assignment: CDR1 LGHDT and CDR2 YNNKEL (reference sequence). CDR3 sequence (DNA): TGTGCCAGCAGCCCCAGACTAGCGGGAGTGAAGAACGAGCAGTACTTC. Its protein is CASSPRLAGVKNEQYF.

This clonotype showed up many times. The rearrangement links TRBV12-3 or TRBV12-4 to TRBJ2-7; D possibly corresponds to TRBD2 (6 bases). Trimming left V 6 bases short and J 0 bases short, with 15 bases between. This CDR3 spans 15 amino acids. CDR3 in amino acids: CASSSSGGSSYEQYF. The DNA of the CDR3 is TGTGCCAGCAGCTCATCCGGGGGTAGCTCCTACGAGCAGTACTTC.

This clonotype was counted between two and nine times. V usage is TRBV12-3 or TRBV12-4 and J usage is TRBJ2-1; tentatively, D is TRBD2 (6 bases). V lost 6 bases and J 3 bases, leaving 15 bases between the germline ends. CDR3 length equals 15 residues. The CDR3 nucleotides read TGTGCCAGCAGAAGGACCGGGACTTACTACAATGAGCAGTTCTTC. Its protein product is CASRRTGTYYNEQFF.

The sample holds many counts of this clonotype. V is TRBV2 and J is TRBJ1-2, with TRBD1 matching over 8 bases. CDR1 is SNHLY and CDR2 is FYNNEI in the germline V gene. The CDR3 loop spans 13 amino acids. The V segment lost 4 bases and the J segment 3 bases; nucleotides outside the gene matches: 1. The CDR3 reads CASSAQGDYGYTF. In DNA form, the CDR3 reads TGTGCCAGCAGTGCACAGGGGGACTATGGCTACACCTTC.

This chain links TRBV4-1 with TRBJ1-1; no firm D call. The CDR3 totals 14 residues. Germline CDR1 is MGHRA and CDR2 is YSYEKL. V was clipped by 1 base and J by 4 bases, with 10 bases between them. CDR3 nucleotide sequence: TGCGCCAGCAGCCAAGGGCTAATTGGCACTGAAGCTTTCTTT. It encodes CASSQGLIGTEAFF.

In its sample, this clonotype was seen a few times. The chain recombines TRBV19 with TRBJ1-1; D is ambiguous. This CDR3 comprises 14 residues. Germline V gives CDR1 LNHDA, CDR2 SQIVND (reference sequence). V dropped 3 bases and J dropped 0 bases, with 8 bases sitting between them. Here the CDR3 reads CASSIKQMNTEAFF. The CDR3 region has the DNA TGTGCCAGTAGTATTAAACAGATGAACACTGAAGCTTTCTTT.

In its sample, this clonotype was seen a few times. The CDR3 coding sequence is TGTGCCAGCAGCTTCTCCCAGGCAGCAGATACGCAGTATTTT. This translates into CASSFSQAADTQYF. The chain uses TRBV7-9 and TRBJ2-3; D call uncertain. Trimming left V 3 bases short and J 4 bases short, with 11 bases between. The CDR3 consists of 14 residues. CDR1 is SEHNR and CDR2 is FQNEAQ in the germline V gene (reference sequence).

This clonotype was observed a single time. The chain couples TRBV7-6 to TRBJ2-7, with D possibly matching TRBD1 (6 bases). The CDR3 is 16 residues long. CDR1 is SGHVS, CDR2 FNYEAQ, per germline. V was trimmed by 5 bases and J by 6 bases, leaving 23 bases between them. The DNA for the CDR3 is TGTGCCAGCAGCGACCGGAAAGTCCAGGGGTGGGGCGAGCAGTACTTC. Residues: CASSDRKVQGWGEQYF.

CDR3 region: CSVEGRQGQGNEQYF. The CDR3 DNA sequence: TGCAGCGTTGAAGGCAGGCAGGGTCAGGGGAACGAGCAGTACTTC. The chain combines TRBV29-1 with TRBJ2-7; D is possibly TRBD1 (6 bases). The germline V gene has CDR1 SQVTM and CDR2 ANQGSEA. The CDR3 has 15 residues. Trimming pared 1 base from V and 5 bases from J, leaving 18 bases between.

This clonotype was counted between two and nine times. The rearrangement joins TRBV12-3 or TRBV12-4 to TRBJ2-7; D might be TRBD1 (5 bases). CDR3 length: 13 amino acids. V lost 6 bases and J lost 6, with 15 bases in between. The CDR3 DNA follows: TGTGCCAGCAGGACTGGACAACCCACCGAGCAGTACTTC. Protein sequence: CASRTGQPTEQYF.

The J gene is TRBJ2-1, the V gene TRBV7-9; 7 bases fit TRBD2. V lost 3 bases and J lost 9; bases outside the gene matches: 5. The CDR3 is 13 residues long. The germline CDR1 and CDR2 sequences are SEHNR and FQNEAQ (reference sequence). CDR3 nucleotides: TGTGCCAGCAGCTTCACAGGCGGGAGTGAGCAGTTCTTC. This encodes CASSFTGGSEQFF.

There are many counts of this clonotype. The chain carries TRBV11-2 and TRBJ2-5, with D hard to call. CDR3 length: 14 residues. Germline lookup yields CDR1 SGHAT and CDR2 FQNNGV. The V and J ends lost 3 bases and 2 bases respectively, with 10 bases between them. CDR3 residues: CASSFSETQETQYF. DNA for the CDR3: TGTGCCAGCAGCTTCTCGGAAACTCAAGAGACCCAGTACTTC. The whole variable domain, remainder taken from reference TRBV11-2 and TRBJ2-5, is EAGVAQSPRYKIIEKRQSVAFWCNPISGHATLYWYQQILGQGPKLLIQFQNNGVVDDSQLPKDRFSAERLKGVDSTLKIQPAKLEDSAVYLCASSFSETQETQYFGPGTRLLVL.

This clonotype was observed a handful of times. V is TRBV30 and J is TRBJ2-5, with 10 bases aligning to TRBD1. The CDR3 covers 13 residues. CDR1 is GTSNPN and CDR2 is SVGIG in the germline V gene (reference sequence). Losses at the gene ends were 5 bases for V and 3 bases for J; bases not matched to a gene: 3. The CDR3 sequence: CAWAGTGEETQYF. DNA for the CDR3: TGTGCCTGGGCCGGGACAGGGGAAGAGACCCAGTACTTC.

The chain joins TRBV10-1 to TRBJ1-4, with a tentative D call TRBD1 (6 bases). The CDR3 sequence is 11 residues long. Germline V gene lookup returns CDR1 WNHNN and CDR2 SYGVQD (reference sequence). The V end was cut by 9 bases, the J end by 8 bases, with 10 bases between. Here the CDR3 DNA reads TGCGCCAGTGGGACACCGGAAAAACTGTTTTTT. This codes for CASGTPEKLFF.

As concerns this clonotype: This may come from a read error, since a much larger clone is one base off. V usage is TRBV27 and J usage is TRBJ2-4, with a possible D match to TRBD2 (7 bases). Trimming removed 11 bases from V and 1 base from J, with 18 bases in between. The CDR3 sequence is 15 residues long. CDR1 is MNHEY, CDR2 SMNVEV, per germline (reference sequence). CDR3: CAPRGGGAAKNIQYF. The CDR3 bases are TGTGCCCCGAGGGGGGGTGGAGCGGCCAAAAACATTCAGTACTTC.

The rearrangement links TRBV6-1 to TRBJ2-1, with D maybe TRBD1 (5 bases). This CDR3 contains 15 residues. V was pared by 3 bases and J by 2 bases, with 11 bases between. Germline CDR1 is MNHNS and CDR2 is SASEGT. The CDR3, as DNA: TGTGCCAGCAGTGAGGGGCAGTGGACCTACAATGAGCAGTTCTTC. Translated: CASSEGQWTYNEQFF.

This clonotype came up a few times. V is TRBV9 and J is TRBJ1-5; the D gene is possibly TRBD1 (6 bases). Germline CDR1 and CDR2: SGDLS and YYNGEE. The CDR3 is 14 residues long. The germline V and J ends were trimmed by 3 bases and 2 bases, with 9 bases remaining between them. CDR3 sequence reads: CASSATGGNQPQHF. In DNA form, the CDR3 reads TGTGCCAGCAGCGCGACAGGTGGCAATCAGCCCCAGCATTTT.